The clone carrying this T cell receptor (beta chain) has a single count. What it binds is not known. Using immunoSEQ multiplex PCR, the repertoire was profiled, and TCRdb retains in-frame clones only, with some absent. The sample shows roughly 2,000 clones, over 70% of them seen only once. The source of the sample is a study of brain metastases from non-small cell lung cancer. Germline V gives CDR1 SGHVS, CDR2 FNYEAQ. The germline V and J ends were trimmed by 1 base and 7 bases, with 10 bases remaining between them. This CDR3 is built from 14 residues. Findings and limits, study-wide: Brain metastases had lower T-cell infiltration than primary tumors. Compared with their matched primary tumors, approximately 60% of brain metastases showed expanded T-cell clones. TCR repertoires overlapped largely between brain metastases and matched primaries.

The chain joins TRBV7-6 to TRBJ2-2; D remains unclear. The receptor was isolated from a donor aged 40 or over with non-small cell lung cancer. The specimen sequenced was tissue from a brain metastasis. In DNA, the CDR3 is TGTGCCAGCAGCTTAGTTGGTGTTTTCGGGGAGCTGTTTTTT. It yields the protein CASSLVGVFGELFF.